The 11 T cell receptor beta chains below all came from one sample that was sequenced in a study of cytomegalovirus exposure and HLA in healthy donors. The PCR was carried out with 60 Vbeta primers and 13 Jbeta primers. Sequencing used immunoSEQ multiplex PCR; TCRdb keeps in-frame clones, though not all of them. Here the sample table reports approximately 77,000 clones. The sample comprised PBMCs. The receptors originated from a man under 40 in good health and CMV-seronegative.

The chain combines TRBV28 with TRBJ2-6; TRBD1 agrees at 10 bases. The CDR3 is 18 amino acids. Germline V gives CDR1 MDHEN, CDR2 SYDVKM. The CDR3: CALRRRTGGPSGANVLTF. The CDR3, as DNA: TGTGCTCTCCGGCGGAGGACAGGGGGACCCTCTGGGGCCAACGTCCTGACTTTC.

The chain is built from TRBV19 and TRBJ1-6; D not resolved. The germline CDR1 and CDR2 sequences are LNHDA and SQIVND (reference sequence). The CDR3 contains 16 residues. Trimming shortened V by 6 bases and J by 0 bases, and 12 bases separated the two germline ends. CDR3: CASRNGRSSYNSPLHF. CDR3 nucleotide sequence: TGTGCCAGTAGGAATGGGCGCTCCTCCTATAATTCACCCCTCCACTTT.

The chain links TRBV15 to TRBJ2-7; 7 positions match TRBD1. The CDR3 extends over 16 amino acids. The germline CDR1 and CDR2 sequences are LNHNV and YYDKDF (reference sequence). V dropped 1 base and J dropped 3; count of bases not matched to a gene: 9. CDR3 sequence reads: CATSRVETGMFYEQYF. The CDR3 DNA is TGTGCCACCAGCAGAGTAGAGACAGGGATGTTCTACGAGCAGTACTTC. The full variable domain, with the rest looked up from reference TRBV15 and TRBJ2-7, is DAMVIQNPRYQVTQFGKPVTLSCSQTLNHNVMYWYQQKSSQAPKLLFHYYDKDFNNEADTPDNFQSRRPNTSFCFLDIRSPGLGDTAMYLCATSRVETGMFYEQYFGPGTRLTVT.

V and J are TRBV5-5 and TRBJ2-7; 8 bases match TRBD1. This CDR3 comprises 16 residues. V lost 0 bases and J lost 4; bases outside the gene matches: 9. Per germline, CDR1 SGHKS and CDR2 YYEKEE (reference sequence). CDR3 in amino acids: CASSLVTGGFIYEQYF. The CDR3 DNA follows: TGTGCCAGCAGCTTGGTTACAGGGGGTTTTATATACGAGCAGTACTTC.

This chain joins TRBV5-1 and TRBJ2-7; 11 nucleotides agree with TRBD1. The CDR3 totals 14 residues. Germline assignment: CDR1 SGHRS and CDR2 YFSETQ. V lost 2 bases, J lost 5 bases, and 3 bases stayed unmatched. Written as DNA, the CDR3 is TGCGCCAGCAGCTTCGGGACAGGGGGAAACGAGCAGTACTTC. It codes for CASSFGTGGNEQYF.

The CDR3 nucleotides are TGTGCCAGCAGTGAGGTTGCGGGGGTAGGGGATACGCAGTATTTT. Amino acid sequence: CASSEVAGVGDTQYF. The V gene is TRBV25-1, the J gene TRBJ2-3; 7 positions agree with TRBD2. Germline V lookup: CDR1 MGHDK, CDR2 SYGVNS. Germline trimming cut 3 bases from V and 6 bases from J; bases unmatched to any gene: 9. The CDR3 is 15 amino acids.

This chain uses TRBV27 with TRBJ2-7; the D gene is possibly TRBD2 (6 bases). The CDR3 is 14 amino acids. Germline CDR1 reads MNHEY; CDR2 reads SMNVEV (reference sequence). Trimming left V 3 bases short and J 6 bases short, with 15 bases between. CDR3 amino acids: CASSLAGTLPEQYF. The CDR3 nucleotides read TGTGCCAGCAGTTTGGCGGGGACCCTTCCCGAGCAGTACTTC.

V is TRBV2 and J is TRBJ2-7; no clear D gene. CDR1 and CDR2 (germline): SNHLY, FYNNEI. The CDR3 sequence is 14 residues long. V was clipped by 1 base and J by 0 bases, with 7 bases between them. In DNA form, the CDR3 reads TGTGCCAGCAGTGAAGACCGCAGCTCCTACGAGCAGTACTTC. Its translation: CASSEDRSSYEQYF.

The chain carries TRBV9 and TRBJ2-1; no firm D call. There are 12 residues in the CDR3. Per the germline V gene, CDR1 is SGDLS and CDR2 is YYNGEE. Trimming removed 3 bases at V and 9 bases at J, with 10 bases between. In DNA, the CDR3 is TGTGCCAGCAGCGGACTTGCCCTTGAGCAGTTCTTC. This codes for CASSGLALEQFF.

The V call is TRBV20-1, the J call TRBJ1-4; no firm D call. The germline gives CDR1 DFQATT, CDR2 SNEGSKA (reference sequence). The CDR3 totals 11 residues. The V and J ends lost 5 bases and 5 bases respectively, with 6 bases between them. The CDR3 sequence is CSAWENEKLFF. The DNA of the CDR3 is TGCAGTGCTTGGGAGAATGAAAAACTGTTTTTT.

CDR3 DNA sequence: TGTGCCAGCTCAAGGCGGGAGCCCGGGGAGCTGTTTTTT. Translation gives CASSRREPGELFF. The rearrangement links TRBV18 to TRBJ2-2, with 7 bases identical to TRBD2. Germline V CDR1 and CDR2: KGHSH, LQKENI. The CDR3 length is 13 residues. Losses at the gene ends were 5 bases for V and 6 bases for J; bases not matched to a gene: 3.